This TCR beta chain was recovered during a study of shared clonotypes between healthy human individuals. This CDR3 region has 13 residues. The ends were cut back, 5 bases at V and 0 bases at J, with 7 bases in the middle. Per the germline V gene, CDR1 is LNHDA and CDR2 is SQIVND (reference sequence). This clone occurred once. TCRdb keeps only in-frame clones here, not all; method: immunoSEQ multiplex PCR. The sample lists about 510,000 clones; about 79% were seen once. HIV-negative, healthy adults without recent acute infections or vaccinations were the donors. The source of this sequence is a woman aged 40-49 years in good health. Some clones in this sample may be carry-over from other donors' samples. The chain employs TRBV19 and TRBJ2-5; D call uncertain. Material for sequencing was PBMCs. CDR3 in amino acids: CASSVGHQETQYF. The CDR3 nucleotides are TGTGCCAGTAGTGTAGGGCACCAAGAGACCCAGTACTTC.